These 23 T cell receptor beta chains were sequenced from one sample in a study of OX40 agonist ivuxolimab in advanced cancers. Method: immunoSEQ multiplex PCR; TCRdb's copy keeps in-frame clones and lacks some. Seen here are about 55,000 clones, about 90% observed once, and the top ten hold more than 6.5%. The specimen was CD4+ or CD8+ T cells sorted from blood, collected in a trial of the OX40 agonist ivuxolimab. The receptors were sampled from an adult with an advanced solid tumor such as melanoma, head and neck, liver or kidney cancer.

This clone is a singleton in its sample. The chain recombines TRBV2 with TRBJ2-5; D is possibly TRBD2 (7 bases). Germline V lookup: CDR1 SNHLY, CDR2 FYNNEI. V lost 4 bases, J lost 5 bases, and 17 bases lay in between. The CDR3 covers 15 residues. This chain's CDR3 is CASSARGRAGETQYF. Written as DNA, the CDR3 is TGTGCCAGCAGTGCGAGGGGGAGGGCCGGCGAGACCCAGTACTTC.

In this sample, this clone turned up a few times. This sequence joins TRBV5-1 and TRBJ2-7; 11 positions agree with TRBD2. The CDR3 spans 15 residues. J gave up 7 bases and V 3 bases, and 9 bases lay outside the gene matches. Germline V gene lookup returns CDR1 SGHRS and CDR2 YFSETQ. The DNA of the CDR3 is TGCGCCAGCAGCTCATTAGCGGGAGGGCCGGGTGAGCAGTACTTC. Translated: CASSSLAGGPGEQYF.

This clone was found once. This sequence joins TRBV28 and TRBJ2-2, with a tentative D call TRBD1 (6 bases). Trimming removed 8 bases at V and 6 bases at J, with 19 bases between. Germline V gene sequence: CDR1 MDHEN, CDR2 SYDVKM. This CDR3 comprises 15 residues. This chain's CDR3 is CASLKPQGIAGELFF. CDR3 sequence (DNA): TGTGCCAGCCTTAAACCACAGGGAATAGCCGGGGAGCTGTTTTTT. Variable domain in full (rest from reference TRBV28 and TRBJ2-2): DVKVTQSSRYLVKRTGEKVFLECVQDMDHENMFWYRQDPGLGLRLIYFSYDVKMKEKGDIPEGYSVSREKKERFSLILESASTNQTSMYLCASLKPQGIAGELFFGEGSRLTVL.

The chain carries TRBV5-4 and TRBJ2-3; either TRBD1 or TRBD2 may fit D (5 bases each). Trimming left V 10 bases short and J 7 bases short, with 19 bases between. The germline V gene encodes CDR1 SGHNT and CDR2 YYREEE (reference sequence). The length of the CDR3 is 13 residues. CDR3 coding DNA: TGTGCCGCCGGGGAAACTGGGGGAAATACGCAGTATTTT. Its translation: CAAGETGGNTQYF.

V gene TRBV28 combines with J gene TRBJ1-5; possibly TRBD1 for D (5 bases). Germline V gene sequence: CDR1 MDHEN, CDR2 SYDVKM. The germline V and J ends were trimmed by 4 bases and 6 bases, with 16 bases remaining between them. The CDR3 length is 15 residues. The CDR3 sequence: CASSSQTRRGQPQHF. The DNA of the CDR3 is TGTGCCAGCAGTTCACAGACAAGGAGGGGTCAGCCCCAGCATTTT.

The chain recombines TRBV7-2 with TRBJ2-5, with 9 bases lining up with TRBD1. The CDR3 spans 15 residues. After removal of 1 base from V and 0 bases from J, the junction contained 0 bases not matched to a gene. CDR1 SGHTA and CDR2 FQGNSA come from the germline V gene. The CDR3 sequence is CASSLGDRDQETQYF. CDR3 nucleotide sequence: TGTGCCAGCAGCTTAGGGGACAGGGACCAAGAGACCCAGTACTTC.

Concerning this clone: Other DNA sequences from this sample encode an identical CDR3 as well. The J gene is TRBJ2-2, the V gene TRBV5-1; the D call may be TRBD1 or TRBD2 (7 bases each). Germline values: CDR1 SGHRS, CDR2 YFSETQ. The CDR3 is 16 residues long. Between the trimmed V and J ends, which lost 0 bases and 4 bases, there was a span of 13 bases. For the CDR3, the DNA is TGCGCCAGCAGCTTGGGGGGAGGGGGCGGCACCGGGGAGCTGTTTTTT. Its protein product is CASSLGGGGGTGELFF.

The rearrangement links TRBV29-1 to TRBJ1-1; 8 nucleotides match TRBD1. Germline V lookup: CDR1 SQVTM, CDR2 ANQGSEA. The V and J ends lost 4 bases and 1 base, in that order; junction bases with no gene match: 5. The CDR3 runs 14 residues. The CDR3 nucleotides are TGCAGCGTTGGATCGGACAGGGCGAACACTGAAGCTTTCTTT. This translates into CSVGSDRANTEAFF.

The chain carries TRBV30 and TRBJ1-6, with a weak D call TRBD1 (5 bases). The germline V gene has CDR1 GTSNPN and CDR2 SVGIG (reference sequence). Trimming removed 5 bases from V and 13 bases from J, with 15 bases in between. The CDR3 is made up of 12 amino acids. The CDR3 DNA is TGTGCCTGGGTCCCCAGGGTCGGGCCCCTCCACTTT. Translation gives CAWVPRVGPLHF. Full variable domain (remainder filled in from reference TRBV30 and TRBJ1-6): SQTIHQWPATLVQPVGSPLSLECTVEGTSNPNLYWYRQAAGRGLQLLFYSVGIGQISSEVPQNLSASRPQDRQFILSSKKLLLSDSGFYLCAWVPRVGPLHFGNGTRLTVT.

This clone is a singleton in its sample. This chain uses TRBV19 with TRBJ1-1, with D maybe TRBD1 (6 bases). This CDR3 has 15 residues. In germline, CDR1 is LNHDA, CDR2 SQIVND (reference sequence). Between the trimmed V and J ends, which lost 5 bases and 1 base, there was a span of 14 bases. CDR3 nucleotide sequence: TGTGCCAGTAGTGCAATCGGACAGAGGAACACTGAAGCTTTCTTT. Encoded protein: CASSAIGQRNTEAFF.

V is TRBV5-1 and J is TRBJ2-1, with D tentatively TRBD1 (6 bases). V lost 4 bases and J 9 bases, leaving 17 bases between the germline ends. Germline loops: CDR1 SGHRS, CDR2 YFSETQ. The CDR3 length is 14 residues. DNA for the CDR3: TGCGCCAGCAGCCTACTACAGGGTGATTTTGAGCAGTTCTTC. Translated, it gives CASSLLQGDFEQFF.

V gene TRBV15 combines with J gene TRBJ1-1, with a tentative D call TRBD1 (5 bases). V was cut by 0 bases and J by 4 bases, with 9 bases left in between. The CDR3 length is 14 residues. The germline V gene has CDR1 LNHNV and CDR2 YYDKDF (reference sequence). CDR3 sequence reads: CATSREWQGTEAFF. The DNA of the CDR3 is TGTGCCACCAGCAGAGAGTGGCAGGGCACTGAAGCTTTCTTT.

The chain is built from TRBV12-5 and TRBJ2-7; the D is unclear. The CDR3 is made up of 13 amino acids. With 4 bases removed from V and 3 bases from J, the gap between germline ends came to 10 bases. Germline-derived CDR1 and CDR2 are LGHNT and FRNRAP. The CDR3 region has the DNA TGTGCTAGTGGTTCCCCGAACGTCTACGAGCAGTACTTC. Protein sequence: CASGSPNVYEQYF.

This clone was recorded only once. The DNA of the CDR3 is TGTGCCAGCAGCCCTTTGGGTAGCGGGAGGGCCGGCTACAATGAGCAGTTCTTC. Its protein product is CASSPLGSGRAGYNEQFF. V and J are TRBV5-4 and TRBJ2-1, with 11 positions matching TRBD2. V was pared by 4 bases and J by 3 bases, with 12 bases of the junction left unmatched. This CDR3 spans 18 amino acids. Per germline, CDR1 SGHNT and CDR2 YYREEE (reference sequence).

The rearrangement joins TRBV9 to TRBJ1-2; D might be TRBD1 (5 bases). The CDR3 runs to 14 residues. Germline loops: CDR1 SGDLS, CDR2 YYNGEE. V was clipped by 3 bases and J by 5 bases, with 14 bases between them. The DNA of the CDR3 is TGTGCCAGCAGCGCTACAGACAGTCGATATGGCTACACCTTC. Its translation is CASSATDSRYGYTF.

The genes are TRBV10-3 and TRBJ2-3; 9 bases line up with TRBD1. CDR1 and CDR2 (germline): ENHRY, SYGVKD. The CDR3 is made up of 13 amino acids. J was trimmed by 3 bases and V by 11 bases; bases with no gene match: 6. The CDR3 protein is CASGTGLTDTQYF. The CDR3 DNA reads as TGTGCCTCCGGGACAGGGTTAACAGATACGCAGTATTTT.

This clone was seen only a few times. This chain connects TRBV10-2 to TRBJ2-1; possible D gene TRBD2, 6 bases. Looked up from germline, CDR1 is WSHSY and CDR2 is SAAADI. Trimming removed 8 bases at V and 14 bases at J, with 22 bases between. This CDR3 has 13 amino acids. CDR3: CASAPKAGTQKFF. CDR3 in DNA: TGCGCCAGCGCTCCCAAGGCGGGGACTCAGAAGTTCTTC.

The chain employs TRBV25-1 and TRBJ2-2; TRBD1 is a possible D gene (6 bases). V dropped 6 bases and J dropped 0 bases, with 8 bases sitting between them. Germline V gives CDR1 MGHDK, CDR2 SYGVNS. The CDR3 is 14 residues long. In nucleotides, the CDR3 is TGTGCCAGCAGGGACAGCTCGAACACCGGGGAGCTGTTTTTT. It codes for CASRDSSNTGELFF.

The CDR3 is CATSRSLYEQYF. CDR3 DNA sequence: TGTGCCACCAGCAGATCCCTTTACGAGCAGTACTTC. The rearrangement joins TRBV15 to TRBJ2-7, with no clear D. Trimming shortened V by 2 bases and J by 4 bases, and 6 bases separated the two germline ends. The germline V gene encodes CDR1 LNHNV and CDR2 YYDKDF (reference sequence). The CDR3 loop spans 12 amino acids.

The chain employs TRBV18 and TRBJ2-7, with 8 positions matching TRBD1. Trimming cost V 5 bases and J 2 bases; bases outside gene matches: 8. Germline CDR1 and CDR2: KGHSH and LQKENI. The CDR3 extends over 15 amino acids. The CDR3 spells CASSRTGTGTYEQYF. DNA of the CDR3: TGTGCCAGCTCAAGAACCGGGACAGGAACCTACGAGCAGTACTTC.

The chain employs TRBV9 and TRBJ2-1; D ambiguous. Germline loops: CDR1 SGDLS, CDR2 YYNGEE. The CDR3 loop spans 15 amino acids. V was clipped by 0 bases and J by 2 bases, with 9 bases between them. DNA for the CDR3: TGTGCCAGCAGCGTAGAAGCTCCTACCTACAATGAGCAGTTCTTC. Protein sequence: CASSVEAPTYNEQFF.

The chain joins TRBV7-8 to TRBJ1-1; D not resolved. The germline V gene encodes CDR1 SGHVS and CDR2 FQNEAQ. V lost 6 bases and J 5 bases, leaving 16 bases between the germline ends. This CDR3 region has 14 residues. The CDR3 sequence is CASSITRVGTEAFF. The CDR3 DNA sequence: TGTGCCAGCAGTATAACACGCGTGGGGACTGAAGCTTTCTTT. The full variable domain, completed using reference TRBV7-8 and TRBJ1-1, is GAGVSQSPRYKVAKRGQDVALRCDPISGHVSLFWYQQALGQGPEFLTYFQNEAQLDKSGLPSDRFFAERPEGSVSTLKIQRTQQEDSAVYLCASSITRVGTEAFFGQGTRLTVV.

This clone has a handful of counts. The chain uses TRBV6-5 and TRBJ1-5; no firm D call. The CDR3 runs 13 residues. V was shortened by 6 bases and J by 1 base, with 7 bases between the two germline ends. Per germline, CDR1 MNHEY and CDR2 SVGAGI. The CDR3 DNA follows: TGTGCCAGCAGGCTCACCAGCAATCAGCCCCAGCATTTT. Protein: CASRLTSNQPQHF.